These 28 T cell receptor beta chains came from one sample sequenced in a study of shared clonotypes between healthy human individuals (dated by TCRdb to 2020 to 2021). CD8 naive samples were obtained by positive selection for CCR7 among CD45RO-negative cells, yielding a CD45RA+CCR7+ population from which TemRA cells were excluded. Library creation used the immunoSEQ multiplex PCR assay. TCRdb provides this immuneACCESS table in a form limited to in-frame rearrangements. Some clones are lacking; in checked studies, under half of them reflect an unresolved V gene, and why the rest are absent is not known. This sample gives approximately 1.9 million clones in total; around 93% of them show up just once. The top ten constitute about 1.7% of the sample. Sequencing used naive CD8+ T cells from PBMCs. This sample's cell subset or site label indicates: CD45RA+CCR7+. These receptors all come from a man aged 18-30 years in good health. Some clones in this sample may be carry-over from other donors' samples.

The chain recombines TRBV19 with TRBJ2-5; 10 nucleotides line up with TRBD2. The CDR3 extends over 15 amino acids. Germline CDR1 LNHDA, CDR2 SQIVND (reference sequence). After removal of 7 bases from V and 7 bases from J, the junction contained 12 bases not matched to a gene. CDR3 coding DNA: TGTGCCAGTAACCCGGGGAGCGGGAGGGCCGTGACCCAGTACTTC. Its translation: CASNPGSGRAVTQYF.

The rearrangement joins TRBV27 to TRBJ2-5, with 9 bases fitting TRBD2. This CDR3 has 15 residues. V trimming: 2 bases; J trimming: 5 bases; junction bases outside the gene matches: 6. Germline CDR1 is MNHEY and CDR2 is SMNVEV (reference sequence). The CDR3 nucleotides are TGTGCCAGCAGTTTAGGGGCTAGCGGGACGGAGACCCAGTACTTC. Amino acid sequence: CASSLGASGTETQYF.

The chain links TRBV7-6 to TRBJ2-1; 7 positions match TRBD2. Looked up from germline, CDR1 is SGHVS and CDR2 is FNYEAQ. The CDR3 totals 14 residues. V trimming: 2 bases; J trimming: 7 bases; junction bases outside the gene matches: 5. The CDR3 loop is CASSLSGRRNEQFF. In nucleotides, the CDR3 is TGTGCCAGCAGCTTATCCGGGAGGCGTAATGAGCAGTTCTTC.

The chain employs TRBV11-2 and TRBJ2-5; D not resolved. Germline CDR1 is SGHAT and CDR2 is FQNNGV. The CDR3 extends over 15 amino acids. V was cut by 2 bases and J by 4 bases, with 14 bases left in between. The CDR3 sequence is CASSLRYGQPETQYF. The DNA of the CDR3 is TGTGCCAGCAGCTTACGATACGGTCAGCCAGAGACCCAGTACTTC. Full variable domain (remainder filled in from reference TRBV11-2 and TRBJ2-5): EAGVAQSPRYKIIEKRQSVAFWCNPISGHATLYWYQQILGQGPKLLIQFQNNGVVDDSQLPKDRFSAERLKGVDSTLKIQPAKLEDSAVYLCASSLRYGQPETQYFGPGTRLLVL.

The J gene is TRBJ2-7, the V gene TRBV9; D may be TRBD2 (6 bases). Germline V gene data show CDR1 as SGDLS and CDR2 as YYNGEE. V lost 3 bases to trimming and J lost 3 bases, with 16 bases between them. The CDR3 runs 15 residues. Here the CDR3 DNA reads TGTGCCAGCAGCGCGGAGGGCAGGGCGGACTACGAGCAGTACTTC. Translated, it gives CASSAEGRADYEQYF.

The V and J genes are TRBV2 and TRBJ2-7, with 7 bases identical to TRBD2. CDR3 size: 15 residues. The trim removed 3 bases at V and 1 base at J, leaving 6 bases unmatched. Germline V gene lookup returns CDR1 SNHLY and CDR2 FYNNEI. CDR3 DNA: TGTGCCAGCAGTGATCGGGCGGGAGTATCCTACGAGCAGTACTTC. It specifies CASSDRAGVSYEQYF.

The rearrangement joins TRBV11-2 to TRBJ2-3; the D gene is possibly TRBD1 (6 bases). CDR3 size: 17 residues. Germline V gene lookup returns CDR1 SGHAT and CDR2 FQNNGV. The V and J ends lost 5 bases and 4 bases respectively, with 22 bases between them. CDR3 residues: CASSQTTLGSGADTQYF. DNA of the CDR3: TGTGCCAGCAGCCAAACCACCTTAGGCTCAGGGGCAGATACGCAGTATTTT.

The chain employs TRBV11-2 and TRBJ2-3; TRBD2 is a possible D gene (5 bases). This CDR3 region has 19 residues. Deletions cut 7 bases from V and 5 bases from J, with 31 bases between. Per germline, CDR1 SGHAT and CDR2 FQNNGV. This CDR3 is CASKLGEPGPGFFVDTQYF. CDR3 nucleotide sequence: TGTGCCAGCAAGCTTGGGGAGCCTGGTCCGGGTTTCTTCGTAGATACGCAGTATTTT. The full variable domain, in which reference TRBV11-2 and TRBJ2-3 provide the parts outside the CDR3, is EAGVAQSPRYKIIEKRQSVAFWCNPISGHATLYWYQQILGQGPKLLIQFQNNGVVDDSQLPKDRFSAERLKGVDSTLKIQPAKLEDSAVYLCASKLGEPGPGFFVDTQYFGPGTRLTVL.

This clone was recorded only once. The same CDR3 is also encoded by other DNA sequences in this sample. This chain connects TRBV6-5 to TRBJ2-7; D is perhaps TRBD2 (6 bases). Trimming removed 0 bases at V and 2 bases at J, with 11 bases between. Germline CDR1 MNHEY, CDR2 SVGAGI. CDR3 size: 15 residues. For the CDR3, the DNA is TGTGCCAGCAGTTACTCTGCGGGACCTACCTACGAGCAGTACTTC. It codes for CASSYSAGPTYEQYF.

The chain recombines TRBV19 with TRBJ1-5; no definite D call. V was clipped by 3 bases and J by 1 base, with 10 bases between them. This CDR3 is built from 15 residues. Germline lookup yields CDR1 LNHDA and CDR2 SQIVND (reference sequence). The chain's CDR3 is CASSIFKLSNQPQHF. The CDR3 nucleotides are TGTGCCAGTAGTATTTTTAAGCTAAGCAATCAGCCCCAGCATTTT.

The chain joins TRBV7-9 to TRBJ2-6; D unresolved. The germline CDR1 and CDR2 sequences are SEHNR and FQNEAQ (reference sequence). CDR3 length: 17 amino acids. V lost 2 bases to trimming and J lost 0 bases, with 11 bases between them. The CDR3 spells CASSLFKLISGANVLTF. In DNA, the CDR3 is TGTGCCAGCAGCTTATTCAAGCTAATCTCTGGGGCCAACGTCCTGACTTTC.

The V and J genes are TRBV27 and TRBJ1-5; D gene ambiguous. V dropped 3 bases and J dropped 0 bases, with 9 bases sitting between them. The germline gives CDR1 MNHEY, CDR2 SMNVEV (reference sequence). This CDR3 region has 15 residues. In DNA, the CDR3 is TGTGCCAGCAGTTTGGGTCGTTCTAGCAATCAGCCCCAGCATTTT. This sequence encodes CASSLGRSSNQPQHF.

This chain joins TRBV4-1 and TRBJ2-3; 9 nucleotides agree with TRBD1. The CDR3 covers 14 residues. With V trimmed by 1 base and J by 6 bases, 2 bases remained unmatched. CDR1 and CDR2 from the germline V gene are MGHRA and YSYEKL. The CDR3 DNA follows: TGCGCCAGCAGCCAAGGGGACAGGGCGGATACGCAGTATTTT. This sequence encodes CASSQGDRADTQYF.

CDR3 protein: CASSLHPYEAFF. DNA for the CDR3: TGTGCCAGCAGCTTGCACCCCTATGAAGCTTTCTTT. J is TRBJ1-1 and V is TRBV5-8; D uncertain. Germline CDR1 reads SGHTS; CDR2 reads YDEGEE. CDR3 length equals 12 residues. Trimming stripped 1 base from V and 7 bases from J, with 8 bases between.

CDR3: CASSGWTAGNEQFF. CDR3 sequence (DNA): TGTGCCAGCAGTGGGTGGACCGCCGGGAATGAGCAGTTCTTC. The V gene is TRBV27, the J gene TRBJ2-1; no firm D call. This CDR3 comprises 14 residues. The germline V gene has CDR1 MNHEY and CDR2 SMNVEV (reference sequence). V was trimmed by 5 bases and J by 7 bases, leaving 15 bases between them.

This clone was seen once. CDR3 bases: TGTGCCAGCAGCGAAACAGGGAATTCTGGAAACACCATATATTTT. It encodes CASSETGNSGNTIYF. The chain recombines TRBV6-5 with TRBJ1-3; tentatively, D is TRBD1 (6 bases). Trimming shortened V by 6 bases and J by 1 base, and 13 bases separated the two germline ends. The CDR3 runs 15 residues. CDR1 and CDR2 (germline): MNHEY, SVGAGI.

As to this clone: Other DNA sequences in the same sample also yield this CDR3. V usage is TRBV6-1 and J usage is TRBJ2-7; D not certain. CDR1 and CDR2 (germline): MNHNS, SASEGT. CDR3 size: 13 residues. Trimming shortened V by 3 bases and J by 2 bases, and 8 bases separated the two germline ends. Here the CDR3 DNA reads TGTGCCAGCAGTGAGGGAACAGCCTACGAGCAGTACTTC. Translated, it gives CASSEGTAYEQYF.

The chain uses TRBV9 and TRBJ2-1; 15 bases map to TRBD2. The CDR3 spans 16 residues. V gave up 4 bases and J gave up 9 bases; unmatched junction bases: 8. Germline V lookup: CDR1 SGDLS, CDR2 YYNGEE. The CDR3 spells CASSHGLAGGPGEQFF. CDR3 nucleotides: TGTGCCAGCAGCCACGGACTAGCGGGAGGGCCGGGTGAGCAGTTCTTC.

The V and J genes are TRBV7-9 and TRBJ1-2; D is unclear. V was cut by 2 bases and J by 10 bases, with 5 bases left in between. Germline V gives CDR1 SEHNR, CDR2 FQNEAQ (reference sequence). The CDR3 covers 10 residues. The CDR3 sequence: CASSLNVYTF. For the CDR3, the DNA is TGTGCCAGCAGCTTAAACGTCTACACCTTC.

The CDR3 loop reads CASSLDRDRDSYEQYF. The CDR3 DNA reads TGTGCCAGCAGTTTAGACCGGGACAGGGATTCCTACGAGCAGTACTTC. The rearrangement links TRBV27 to TRBJ2-7; TRBD1 aligns across 9 bases. V lost 2 bases, J lost 1 base, and 6 bases stayed unmatched. The length of the CDR3 is 16 residues. The germline V gene encodes CDR1 MNHEY and CDR2 SMNVEV (reference sequence).

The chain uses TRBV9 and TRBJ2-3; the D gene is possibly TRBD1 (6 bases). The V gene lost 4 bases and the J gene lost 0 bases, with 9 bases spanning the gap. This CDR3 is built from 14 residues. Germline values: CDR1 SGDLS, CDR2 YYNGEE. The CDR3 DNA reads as TGTGCCAGCAGCACAGGGCCTAGCACAGATACGCAGTATTTT. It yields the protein CASSTGPSTDTQYF.

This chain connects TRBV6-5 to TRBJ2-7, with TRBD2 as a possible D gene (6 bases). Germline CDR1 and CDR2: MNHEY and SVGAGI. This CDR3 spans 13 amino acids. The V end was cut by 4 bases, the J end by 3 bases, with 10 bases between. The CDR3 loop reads CASSWRENYEQYF. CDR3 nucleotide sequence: TGTGCCAGCAGTTGGCGGGAAAACTACGAGCAGTACTTC.

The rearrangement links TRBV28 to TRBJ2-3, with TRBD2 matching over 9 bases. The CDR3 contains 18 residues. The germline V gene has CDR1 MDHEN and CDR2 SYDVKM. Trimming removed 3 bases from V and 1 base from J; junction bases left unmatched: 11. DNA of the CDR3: TGTGCCAGCAGTTTGGCTGGACTAGCGTTTTACCGCACAGATACGCAGTATTTT. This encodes CASSLAGLAFYRTDTQYF. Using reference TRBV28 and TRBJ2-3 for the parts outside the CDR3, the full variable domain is DVKVTQSSRYLVKRTGEKVFLECVQDMDHENMFWYRQDPGLGLRLIYFSYDVKMKEKGDIPEGYSVSREKKERFSLILESASTNQTSMYLCASSLAGLAFYRTDTQYFGPGTRLTVL.

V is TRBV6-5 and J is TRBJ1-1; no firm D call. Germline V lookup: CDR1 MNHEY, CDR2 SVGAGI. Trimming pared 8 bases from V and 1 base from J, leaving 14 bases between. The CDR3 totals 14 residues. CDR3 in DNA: TGTGCCAGCGGATCCCGGACGGGGAACACTGAAGCTTTCTTT. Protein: CASGSRTGNTEAFF.

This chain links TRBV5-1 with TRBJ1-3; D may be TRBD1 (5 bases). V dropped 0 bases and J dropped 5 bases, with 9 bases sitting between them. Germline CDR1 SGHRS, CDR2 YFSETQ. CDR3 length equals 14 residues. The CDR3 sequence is CASSLGGERNTIYF. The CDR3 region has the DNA TGCGCCAGCAGCTTGGGAGGGGAGAGAAACACCATATATTTT. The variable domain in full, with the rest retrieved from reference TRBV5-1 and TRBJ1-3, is KAGVTQTPRYLIKTRGQQVTLSCSPISGHRSVSWYQQTPGQGLQFLFEYFSETQRNKGNFPGRFSGRQFSNSRSEMNVSTLELGDSALYLCASSLGGERNTIYFGEGSWLTVV.

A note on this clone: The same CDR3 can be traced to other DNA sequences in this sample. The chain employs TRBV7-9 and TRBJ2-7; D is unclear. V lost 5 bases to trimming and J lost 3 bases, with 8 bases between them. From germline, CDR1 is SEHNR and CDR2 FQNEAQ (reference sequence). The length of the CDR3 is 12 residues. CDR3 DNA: TGTGCCAGCAGCCCACCGGGCTACGAGCAGTACTTC. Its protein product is CASSPPGYEQYF.

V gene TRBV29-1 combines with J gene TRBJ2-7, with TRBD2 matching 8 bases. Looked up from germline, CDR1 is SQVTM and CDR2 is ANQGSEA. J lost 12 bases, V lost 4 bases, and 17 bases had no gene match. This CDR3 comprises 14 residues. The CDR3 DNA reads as TGCAGCGTTGGACTAGCGCCTAATCCCCTCTTCAGGTACTTC. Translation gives CSVGLAPNPLFRYF.

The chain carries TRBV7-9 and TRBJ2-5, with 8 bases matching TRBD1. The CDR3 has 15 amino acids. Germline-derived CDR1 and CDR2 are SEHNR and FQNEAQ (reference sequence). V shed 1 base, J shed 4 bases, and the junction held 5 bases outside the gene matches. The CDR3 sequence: CASSLDRGFGETQYF. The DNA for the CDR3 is TGTGCCAGCAGCTTAGACAGGGGGTTTGGAGAGACCCAGTACTTC.